This T cell receptor beta chain was obtained from a study of cytomegalovirus exposure and HLA in healthy donors. About the study: Unique TCRs numbering around 85 million, obtained from HLA-typed donors, made up an early data release. Findings and limits, study-wide: Most sequenced TCRs were rare (though some public TCRs occurred in many donors).

Regarding this clone: Its matching antigen is unknown.

Researchers ran the PCR with 60 Vbeta and 13 Jbeta primers. The authors' processing: Approximately 12 million of about 80 million unique TCR beta chains were shared, per a later count. Profiling relied on immunoSEQ multiplex PCR, and the TCRdb table lists in-frame clones only, not all of them. That table gives V, J and clone size, and the DNA gave D and trimming. The table has 200,000 or so clones, roughly 90% seen once. The sequenced sample consisted of PBMCs. The sequence derives from a girl in the first two years of life in good health and CMV-seronegative.

Here the CDR3 reads CASRVTGSYEQYF. CDR3 bases: TGTGCCAGCAGAGTGACAGGATCCTACGAGCAGTACTTC. The chain recombines TRBV27 with TRBJ2-7; TRBD1 is a possible D gene (6 bases). CDR3 size: 13 residues. Trimming cost V 6 bases and J 1 base, with 10 bases left between them. Looked up from germline, CDR1 is MNHEY and CDR2 is SMNVEV (reference sequence).